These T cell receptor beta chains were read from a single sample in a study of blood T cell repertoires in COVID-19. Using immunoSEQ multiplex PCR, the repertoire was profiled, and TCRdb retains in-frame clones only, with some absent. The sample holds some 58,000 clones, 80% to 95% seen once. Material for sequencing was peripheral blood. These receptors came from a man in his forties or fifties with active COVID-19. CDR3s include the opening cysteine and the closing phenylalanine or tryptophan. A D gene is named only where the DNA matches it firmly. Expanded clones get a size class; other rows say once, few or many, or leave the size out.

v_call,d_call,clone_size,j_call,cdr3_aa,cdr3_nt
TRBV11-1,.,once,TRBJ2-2,CASSFSIAMNTGELFF,TGTGCCAGCAGCTTCTCTATAGCCATGAACACCGGGGAGCTGTTTTTT
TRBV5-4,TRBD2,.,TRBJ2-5,CASSLLAGGGETQYF,TGTGCCAGCAGCTTACTAGCGGGGGGGGGTGAGACCCAGTACTTC
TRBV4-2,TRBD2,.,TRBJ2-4,CASSQVPGLAGTKNIQYF,TGTGCCAGCAGCCAAGTCCCGGGACTAGCGGGGACCAAAAACATTCAGTACTTC
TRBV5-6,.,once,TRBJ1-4,CASSSSWTANNEKLFF,TGTGCCAGCAGCTCCTCATGGACTGCGAATAATGAAAAACTGTTTTTT
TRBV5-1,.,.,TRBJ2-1,CASSPRGSYNEQFF,TGCGCCAGCAGCCCTCGAGGCTCCTACAATGAGCAGTTCTTC
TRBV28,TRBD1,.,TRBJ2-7,CAGARDRGFRTYEQYF,TGTGCCGGGGCTCGGGACAGGGGTTTTCGAACCTACGAGCAGTACTTC
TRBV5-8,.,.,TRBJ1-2,CASSLLRDTF,TGTGCCAGCAGCTTGCTCAGGGACACCTTC
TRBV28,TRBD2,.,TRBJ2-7,CASSLAGGLLAEQYF,TGTGCCAGCAGTTTAGCGGGAGGCCTCCTAGCCGAGCAGTACTTC
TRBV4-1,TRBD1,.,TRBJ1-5,CASSQDWTGTEPQHF,TGCGCCAGCAGCCAAGATTGGACAGGGACGGAGCCCCAGCATTTT
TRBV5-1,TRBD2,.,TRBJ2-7,CASALGGAYEQYF,TGCGCCAGCGCCCTTGGGGGGGCCTACGAGCAGTACTTC
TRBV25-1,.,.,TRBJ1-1,CASSGPRGHPDTEAFF,TGTGCCAGCAGTGGCCCAAGGGGACACCCGGACACTGAAGCTTTCTTT
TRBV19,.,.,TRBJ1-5,CASTPGGGVNQPQHF,TGTGCCAGTACCCCGGGGGGAGGCGTCAATCAGCCCCAGCATTTT
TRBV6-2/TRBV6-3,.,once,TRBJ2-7,CASSYGRGVSYEQYF,TGTGCCAGCAGTTACGGGCGCGGGGTCTCCTACGAGCAGTACTTC
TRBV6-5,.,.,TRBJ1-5,CASRETGGSNQPQHF,TGTGCCAGCAGAGAGACCGGAGGTAGCAATCAGCCCCAGCATTTT
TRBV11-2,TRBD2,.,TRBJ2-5,CASSLGGLAVGETQYF,TGTGCCAGCAGCTTAGGGGGACTAGCGGTGGGGGAGACCCAGTACTTC
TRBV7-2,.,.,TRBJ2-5,CASSLSSVVTQYF,TGTGCCAGCAGCTTATCTAGCGTAGTGACCCAGTACTTC
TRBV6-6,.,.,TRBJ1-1,CASSRTENTEAFF,TGTGCCAGCAGCAGGACAGAGAACACTGAAGCTTTCTTT
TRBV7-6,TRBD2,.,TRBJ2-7,CASSFGSGAGQYF,TGTGCCAGCAGCTTTGGTAGCGGGGCGGGGCAGTACTTC
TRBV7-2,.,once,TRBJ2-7,CASSLRDGFYEQYF,TGTGCCAGCAGCTTGCGGGACGGTTTCTACGAGCAGTACTTC
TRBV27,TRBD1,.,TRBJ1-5,CASSSRQGPGNQPQHF,TGTGCCAGCAGTTCTAGACAGGGCCCGGGCAATCAGCCCCAGCATTTT
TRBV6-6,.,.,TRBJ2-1,CASSLLWRSSYNEQFF,TGTGCCAGCAGTCTGCTCTGGCGGAGCTCCTACAATGAGCAGTTCTTC
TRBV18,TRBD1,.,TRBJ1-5,CASSQGQGVGQPQHF,TGTGCCAGCTCACAGGGACAGGGTGTGGGTCAGCCCCAGCATTTT
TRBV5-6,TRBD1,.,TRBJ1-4,CASSTGDINEKLFF,TGTGCCAGCAGTACAGGGGATATTAATGAAAAACTGTTTTTT
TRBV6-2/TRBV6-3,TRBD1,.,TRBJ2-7,CASSPRQGLYEQYF,TGTGCCAGCAGCCCCAGACAGGGGCTATACGAGCAGTACTTC
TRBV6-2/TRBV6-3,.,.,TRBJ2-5,CASSYMDIQYF,TGTGCCAGCAGTTACATGGACATACAGTACTTC
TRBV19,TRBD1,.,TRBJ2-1,CASSIGWDRDNEQFF,TGTGCCAGTAGTATAGGTTGGGACAGGGACAATGAGCAGTTCTTC
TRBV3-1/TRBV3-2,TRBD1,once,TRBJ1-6,CASSQDRGQRYSPLHF,TGTGCCAGCAGCCAAGATAGGGGACAGCGCTATTCACCCCTCCACTTT
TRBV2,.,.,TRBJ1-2,CASSAVDGYTF,TGTGCCAGCAGTGCCGTAGATGGCTACACCTTC
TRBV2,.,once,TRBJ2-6,CASSWTNPGANVLTF,TGTGCCAGCAGTTGGACAAATCCTGGGGCCAACGTCCTGACTTTC
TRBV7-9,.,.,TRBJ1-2,CASRLGGNDGYTF,TGTGCCAGCAGATTGGGGGGTAATGATGGCTACACCTTC
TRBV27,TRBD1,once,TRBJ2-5,CASTAQGLMGTQYF,TGTGCCAGCACAGCACAGGGGCTGATGGGGACCCAGTACTTC
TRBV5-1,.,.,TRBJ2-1,CASSLARDYNEQFF,TGCGCCAGCAGCTTGGCTCGGGACTACAATGAGCAGTTCTTC
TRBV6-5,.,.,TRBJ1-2,CASSYPREGDPGYTF,TGTGCCAGCAGTTACCCCCGTGAGGGGGATCCTGGCTACACCTTC
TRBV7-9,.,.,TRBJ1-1,CASSLTGNTEAFF,TGTGCCAGCAGCTTGACAGGGAACACTGAAGCTTTCTTT
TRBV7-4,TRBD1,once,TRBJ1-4,CASKGQEVLNEKLFF,TGTGCCAGTAAGGGACAGGAGGTCCTTAATGAAAAACTGTTTTTT
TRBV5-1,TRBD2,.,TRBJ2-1,CASSSKLAGFLNEQFF,TGCGCCAGCAGCAGCAAACTAGCGGGATTTTTGAATGAGCAGTTCTTC
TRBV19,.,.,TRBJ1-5,CASSMSGPSKNQPQHF,TGTGCCAGTAGTATGTCTGGGCCCTCGAAGAATCAGCCCCAGCATTTT
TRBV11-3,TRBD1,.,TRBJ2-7,CASSLDEGPGTATYEQYF,TGTGCCAGCAGCTTAGATGAGGGGCCCGGGACAGCAACCTACGAGCAGTACTTC
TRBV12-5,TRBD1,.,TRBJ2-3,CASGLAGQGFSSSTDTQYF,TGTGCTAGTGGTTTGGCAGGACAGGGATTTTCCTCTAGCACAGATACGCAGTATTTT
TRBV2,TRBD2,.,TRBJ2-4,CASRGTSGENIQYF,TGTGCCAGCAGGGGGACTAGCGGGGAAAACATTCAGTACTTC
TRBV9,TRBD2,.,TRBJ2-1,CASSVEGLAGNEQFF,TGTGCCAGCAGCGTAGAAGGACTAGCCGGGAATGAGCAGTTCTTC